Each of the 6 T cell receptor beta chains below was sequenced from the same sample in a study of T cells in Graves' hyperthyroidism and ophthalmopathy. What was amplified from RNA transcripts were TCR beta CDR3 regions. A set of HTBI primers served as the primers for a first-round RT-PCR of the TCR CDR3. TCRdb re-called the multiplex PCR reads with MiXCR, one entry per CDR3 protein. Found here are approximately 690,000 distinct CDR3 sequences, more than 14% of them singletons; the top ten hold around 13%. The source material was blood. These receptors originate from a woman aged 45-60 years with Graves' ophthalmopathy.

This clonotype was picked up many times. The chain recombines TRBV20-1 with TRBJ2-7; D unclear. The germline V gene has CDR1 DFQATT and CDR2 SNEGSKA (reference sequence). The CDR3 runs to 12 residues. V lost 3 bases and J lost 2, with 8 bases in between. CDR3 nucleotide sequence: TGCAGTGCTAGTCTGAGTACCTACGAGCAGTACTTC. Translating it yields CSASLSTYEQYF.

V usage is TRBV10-2 and J usage is TRBJ2-7; D possibly matches TRBD1 or TRBD2 (5 bases each). Trimming took off 6 bases at V and 0 bases at J, with 9 bases between the two ends. CDR3 length equals 13 residues. Germline lookup yields CDR1 WSHSY and CDR2 SAAADI. Here the CDR3 reads CASRGVSSYEQYF. CDR3 DNA: TGCGCCAGCAGGGGGGTAAGCTCCTACGAGCAGTACTTC.

The table lists this clonotype with many counts. The chain recombines TRBV9 with TRBJ2-1; 14 bases align to TRBD2. CDR3 size: 15 residues. With 3 bases clipped from V and 8 bases from J, the junction kept 4 bases outside the gene matches. Germline V CDR1 and CDR2: SGDLS, YYNGEE. The CDR3 sequence: CASSETSGRVHEQFF. The CDR3 nucleotides read TGTGCCAGCAGCGAGACTAGCGGGAGGGTTCATGAGCAGTTCTTC.

The V gene is TRBV6-1, the J gene TRBJ2-5; 8 nucleotides match TRBD1. V shed 6 bases, J shed 5 bases, and the junction held 11 bases outside the gene matches. There are 15 residues in the CDR3. Germline values: CDR1 MNHNS, CDR2 SASEGT. In DNA form, the CDR3 reads TGTGCCAGCAGCACCACAGGGGGAAAGTGGGAGACCCAGTACTTC. Amino acid sequence: CASSTTGGKWETQYF.

This clonotype was detected ten times or more. The chain has TRBV28 and TRBJ2-3; TRBD1 matches at 8 bases. Per the germline V gene, CDR1 is MDHEN and CDR2 is SYDVKM. The length of the CDR3 is 15 residues. With V trimmed by 7 bases and J by 2 bases, 8 bases remained unmatched. This chain's CDR3 is CASTQGARHTDTQYF. CDR3 nucleotides: TGTGCCAGCACCCAGGGGGCGAGACACACAGATACGCAGTATTTT.

Concerning this clonotype itself: Germline is not matched at one junction end, which may reflect a read error. V is TRBV5-1 and J is TRBJ2-5, with D possibly matching TRBD2 (8 bases). The CDR3 has 15 residues. Germline V lookup: CDR1 SGHRS, CDR2 YFSETQ. The CDR3 here is CVSSQGLEGQETQYF. CDR3 in DNA: TGTGTCAGCAGCCAGGGACTAGAGGGACAGGAGACCCAGTACTTC.